These T cell receptor beta chains were read from a single sample in a study of T cells after posttransplantation cyclophosphamide. TCRdb's copy holds only in-frame clones and misses some; the assay was immunoSEQ multiplex PCR. The sample holds roughly 12,000 clones; about 93% are singletons and the top ten take about 3.5%. Here the sequenced sample was PBMCs, taken after allogeneic stem cell transplant with posttransplant cyclophosphamide. These receptors were taken from a female patient between 30 and 40 years old who received an allogeneic stem cell transplant from an unrelated donor, was CMV-positive, and had no GVHD. Some of the T cells might come from the graft donor. Both conserved end residues are trimmed from each CDR3.

j_call,v_call,cdr3_aa
TRBJ2-2,TRBV5-1,ASSLAQGYSTGELF
TRBJ2-3,TRBV30,AWTWGGRRDTQY
TRBJ1-4,TRBV2,ASSAVRRSANEKLF
TRBJ1-1,TRBV25-1,ASRGTGNTEAF
TRBJ2-7,TRBV7-8,ASSKAGLGYEQY
TRBJ2-5,TRBV28,ASSHPKWAVKETQETQY
TRBJ1-3,TRBV15,ATSLLGSGNTIY
TRBJ2-7,TRBV6-1,ASSEGTSGNLPYEQY
TRBJ2-7,TRBV27,ASSFRNAEEQY
TRBJ2-1,TRBV28,ASSPAGLVYNEQF
TRBJ2-1,TRBV7-9,ASSLDIGWVYNEQF
TRBJ1-3,TRBV29-1,SVDPTGTGNTIY
TRBJ2-1,TRBV23-1,ASSQWVSGGFSNEQF
TRBJ2-7,TRBV27,ASSLYSGVGDEQY
TRBJ2-1,TRBV4-1,ASSQVELAGGPLKF
TRBJ1-2,TRBV5-4,ASSLEYRERGYT
TRBJ1-3,TRBV11-2,ASSILTGGTSGNTIY
TRBJ2-7,TRBV18,ASSPRTGSKDEQY